These 9 T cell receptor beta chains originate from one sample sequenced in a study of blood T cell repertoires in COVID-19. Using immunoSEQ multiplex PCR, the repertoire was profiled, and TCRdb retains in-frame clones only, with some absent. The table records about 98,000 clones, roughly 80% of them present only once. The sample was peripheral blood. The source of these receptors is an elderly man with acute or convalescent COVID-19.

This chain connects TRBV11-3 to TRBJ2-1; the D gene is possibly TRBD2 (5 bases). V was shortened by 5 bases and J by 12 bases, with 17 bases between the two germline ends. This CDR3 has 13 amino acids. Germline lookup yields CDR1 SGHNT and CDR2 YENEEA. DNA for the CDR3: TGTGCCAGCAGCACAACCCCGGATCGGGGGCAGTTCTTC. This translates into CASSTTPDRGQFF.

The chain links TRBV10-3 to TRBJ2-3; D gene ambiguous. This CDR3 is built from 16 residues. Per germline, CDR1 ENHRY and CDR2 SYGVKD. Deletions cut 7 bases from V and 0 bases from J, with 17 bases between. As DNA, the CDR3 is TGTGCCATCACGTCAAAGTCCGGGTTAAGCACAGATACGCAGTATTTT. Protein sequence: CAITSKSGLSTDTQYF.

The chain joins TRBV5-1 to TRBJ2-5; 7 bases match TRBD1. The CDR3 runs 15 residues. The V gene's germline CDR1 is SGHRS and CDR2 YFSETQ. Trimming removed 6 bases from V and 1 base from J; junction bases left unmatched: 9. The CDR3 DNA sequence: TGCGCCAGCAAGAAACAGGGGACCCTCCAAGAGACCCAGTACTTC. Translating it yields CASKKQGTLQETQYF. The whole variable domain, filled in from reference TRBV5-1 and TRBJ2-5, reads KAGVTQTPRYLIKTRGQQVTLSCSPISGHRSVSWYQQTPGQGLQFLFEYFSETQRNKGNFPGRFSGRQFSNSRSEMNVSTLELGDSALYLCASKKQGTLQETQYFGPGTRLLVL.

This chain joins TRBV2 and TRBJ1-1; 8 bases agree with TRBD1. The CDR3 length is 15 residues. Germline assignment: CDR1 SNHLY and CDR2 FYNNEI. Germline trimming cut 3 bases from V and 0 bases from J; bases unmatched to any gene: 3. CDR3 DNA sequence: TGTGCCAGCAGTGAGGGACAGGCATTGAACACTGAAGCTTTCTTT. This translates into CASSEGQALNTEAFF.

The V and J genes are TRBV30 and TRBJ1-2; maybe TRBD1 (6 bases). Trimming cost V 3 bases and J 5 bases, with 22 bases left between them. CDR1 and CDR2 from the germline V gene are GTSNPN and SVGIG (reference sequence). The CDR3 sequence is 16 residues long. The CDR3 is CAWRGAGDIRIYGYTF. Here the CDR3 DNA reads TGTGCCTGGAGGGGGGCAGGGGATATTCGTATTTATGGCTACACCTTC.

This rearrangement joins TRBV18 to TRBJ1-2; D remains unclear. This CDR3 has 14 residues. The germline V gene has CDR1 KGHSH and CDR2 LQKENI. V lost 0 bases, J lost 3 bases, and 8 bases lay in between. The CDR3 here is CASSPPSGYYGYTF. CDR3 nucleotide sequence: TGTGCCAGCTCACCACCGTCAGGCTACTATGGCTACACCTTC.

The CDR3 loop is CASSILGGTGELFF. In nucleotides, the CDR3 is TGTGCCAGTAGTATTTTAGGCGGCACCGGGGAGCTGTTTTTT. The chain carries TRBV19 and TRBJ2-2; D uncertain. The CDR3 extends over 14 amino acids. Trimming took off 3 bases at V and 4 bases at J, with 9 bases between the two ends. Germline CDR1 reads LNHDA; CDR2 reads SQIVND (reference sequence).

This chain connects TRBV5-1 to TRBJ2-1; 12 bases line up with TRBD2. Germline V gene lookup returns CDR1 SGHRS and CDR2 YFSETQ. The CDR3 sequence is 14 residues long. With V trimmed by 3 bases and J by 6 bases, 1 base remained unmatched. Written as DNA, the CDR3 is TGCGCCAGCAGCTCTAGCGGGGGGGCCAATGAGCAGTTCTTC. This encodes CASSSSGGANEQFF.

This chain connects TRBV7-2 to TRBJ2-7; 13 bases align to TRBD2. Germline V gene lookup returns CDR1 SGHTA and CDR2 FQGNSA. The V gene end was trimmed by 7 bases and the J gene end by 2 bases; junction bases not matched to a gene: 5. The CDR3 contains 15 residues. CDR3 loop: CASTGTSGTTYEQYF. CDR3 nucleotides: TGTGCCAGCACCGGGACTAGCGGGACAACCTACGAGCAGTACTTC.